A single T cell receptor beta chain is shown here with its context. Original data processing: The assay estimated nucleated cells by amplifying reference gene primers. TCRdb's copy holds only in-frame clones and misses some; the assay was immunoSEQ multiplex PCR. D and trimming come from the DNA, and the V and J calls and clone size come from that table. The sample has about 82,000 clones, 80% seen once; the top ten hold around 12%. This entry is derived from a study of blood T cell repertoires in COVID-19. Across the whole study: COVID-19 samples, acute and convalescent, were from the United States, Italy and Spain. T cells, B-cell-depleted T cells, or PBMCs supplied cDNA or gDNA.

The sequence derives from a woman between 40 and 50 years old with active or convalescent COVID-19. The sample consisted of peripheral blood.

CDR3 loop: CASSSQTAEQYF. CDR3 DNA: TGTGCCAGCAGCTCACAGACGGCCGAGCAGTACTTC. This sequence joins TRBV11-1 and TRBJ2-7; no firm D call. CDR1 SGHAT and CDR2 FQDESV come from the germline V gene (reference sequence). The V gene lost 4 bases and the J gene lost 6 bases, with 10 bases spanning the gap. CDR3 length: 12 residues.